This T cell receptor beta chain stems from a study of blood T cell repertoires in COVID-19. The length of the CDR3 is 14 residues. Germline CDR1 is SNHLY and CDR2 is FYNNEI. J lost 6 bases, V lost 7 bases, and 10 bases had no gene match. Study processing details: Scientists estimated how many nucleated cells there were by amplifying reference gene primers. Profiling relied on immunoSEQ multiplex PCR, and the TCRdb table lists in-frame clones only, not all of them. V and J calls plus clone size are reproduced from that table; the DNA served to infer D and trimming. Here the sample spans 75,000 to 100,000 clones, approximately 87% being singletons.

The sequence was collected from a human donor in a cohort sampled during active COVID-19. Sequenced: peripheral blood. The chain combines TRBV2 with TRBJ1-1, with 8 nucleotides matching TRBD1. CDR3 DNA: TGTGCCAGCAAATTCGACAGGGGCAGGTCTGAAGCTTTCTTT. Translating it yields CASKFDRGRSEAFF.